The 18 T cell receptor beta chains reported below all come from one sample, sequenced in a study of control samples from healthy donors and cancer patients. TCRdb's copy holds only in-frame clones and misses some; the assay was immunoSEQ multiplex PCR. The profile shows about 170,000 clones, 91% of them singletons. Sequences were obtained from blood. All receptors derive from a woman in her 30s in good health.

This chain uses TRBV27 with TRBJ2-7; D may be TRBD1 (6 bases). Germline V gene lookup returns CDR1 MNHEY and CDR2 SMNVEV (reference sequence). The CDR3 loop spans 14 amino acids. V shed 6 bases and J shed 0 bases, with 12 bases lying between them. This CDR3 reads CASSRWDTSYEQYF. CDR3 nucleotides: TGTGCCAGCAGCCGGTGGGACACCTCCTACGAGCAGTACTTC.

V gene TRBV11-3 combines with J gene TRBJ1-2, with TRBD1 matching 9 bases. The CDR3 totals 13 residues. The ends lost 5 bases at V and 6 bases at J; junction bases unmatched: 4. CDR1 and CDR2 (germline): SGHNT, YENEEA. CDR3 loop: CASSKTGGDGYTF. The DNA for the CDR3 is TGTGCCAGCAGCAAAACAGGGGGCGATGGCTACACCTTC.

The chain combines TRBV7-3 with TRBJ2-1, with D tentatively TRBD2 (6 bases). The germline V gene encodes CDR1 SGHTA and CDR2 FQGTGA. The length of the CDR3 is 14 residues. The germline V and J ends were trimmed by 2 bases and 6 bases, with 11 bases remaining between them. The CDR3 spells CASSLSGDSNEQFF. The CDR3 region has the DNA TGTGCCAGCAGCTTATCGGGGGATAGCAATGAGCAGTTCTTC.

The V call is TRBV19, the J call TRBJ1-5, with D possibly TRBD1 on 6 matching bases. V shed 4 bases and J shed 0 bases, with 10 bases lying between them. CDR1 and CDR2 (germline): LNHDA, SQIVND (reference sequence). This CDR3 has 15 residues. The CDR3 coding sequence is TGTGCCAGTAGTACGGGACACCTTAGCAATCAGCCCCAGCATTTT. This sequence encodes CASSTGHLSNQPQHF.

This chain connects TRBV25-1 to TRBJ1-2; TRBD1 agrees at 8 bases. V shed 2 bases and J 7 bases; nucleotides not matched to a gene: 6. Germline values: CDR1 MGHDK, CDR2 SYGVNS. The CDR3 sequence is 14 residues long. The CDR3 DNA follows: TGTGCCAGCAGTGAAGTCGGACAGGGAGGTGGCTACACCTTC. The encoded protein is CASSEVGQGGGYTF.

This clone was seen more than once but under ten times. The genes are TRBV6-4 and TRBJ1-2; 8 bases agree with TRBD1. CDR1 is MRHNA, CDR2 SNTAGT, per germline. This CDR3 region has 13 residues. The trim removed 4 bases at V and 4 bases at J, leaving 2 bases unmatched. CDR3 loop: CASSGTGTYGYTF. In DNA, the CDR3 is TGTGCCAGCAGTGGGACAGGGACCTATGGCTACACCTTC.

J is TRBJ2-4 and V is TRBV30; the D is unclear. CDR3 length equals 11 residues. V was shortened by 2 bases and J by 6 bases, with 5 bases between the two germline ends. Germline CDR1 reads GTSNPN; CDR2 reads SVGIG (reference sequence). The CDR3 DNA follows: TGTGCCTGGAGTTCTAGAAACATTCAGTACTTC. This sequence encodes CAWSSRNIQYF.

V usage is TRBV5-4 and J usage is TRBJ2-7, with 11 bases lining up with TRBD1. V gave up 1 base and J gave up 2 bases; unmatched junction bases: 2. The CDR3 sequence is 15 residues long. The germline CDR1 and CDR2 sequences are SGHNT and YYREEE (reference sequence). The CDR3 protein is CASSLTGQGAYEQYF. As DNA, the CDR3 is TGTGCCAGCAGCTTGACGGGACAGGGGGCCTACGAGCAGTACTTC.

The V gene is TRBV3-1 (or the pseudogene TRBV3-2), the J gene TRBJ1-5, with D uncertain. Trimming pared 0 bases from V and 0 bases from J, leaving 3 bases between. Germline CDR1 and CDR2: LGHDT and YNNKEL (reference sequence). This CDR3 is 14 amino acids long. The CDR3 loop is CASSQDSSNQPQHF. The CDR3 DNA follows: TGTGCCAGCAGCCAAGACAGTAGCAATCAGCCCCAGCATTTT.

A remark on this clone: Other nucleotide sequences from this sample produce the same CDR3. The gene calls are TRBV11-3 and TRBJ2-1, with 9 bases identical to TRBD2. CDR1 is SGHNT and CDR2 is YENEEA in the germline V gene. The CDR3 length is 15 residues. Germline trimming cut 1 base from V and 4 bases from J; bases unmatched to any gene: 2. CDR3 nucleotides: TGTGCCAGCAGCTTAGGAGCGGGAGGATACAATGAGCAGTTCTTC. Protein: CASSLGAGGYNEQFF. The variable domain in full, completed from reference TRBV11-3 and TRBJ2-1, reads EAGVVQSPRYKIIEKKQPVAFWCNPISGHNTLYWYLQNLGQGPELLIRYENEEAVDDSQLPKDRFSAERLKGVDSTLKIQPAELGDSAVYLCASSLGAGGYNEQFFGPGTRLTVL.

The chain recombines TRBV6-5 with TRBJ2-7; maybe TRBD2 (6 bases). This CDR3 has 15 residues. The germline gives CDR1 MNHEY, CDR2 SVGAGI. V was shortened by 6 bases and J by 2 bases, with 17 bases between the two germline ends. The CDR3 reads CASRPTRGLTYEQYF. CDR3 DNA: TGTGCCAGCAGACCCACCCGCGGACTAACCTACGAGCAGTACTTC.

The chain is built from TRBV5-1 and TRBJ2-1; D ambiguous. The V end was cut by 0 bases, the J end by 0 bases, with 13 bases between. Germline CDR1 SGHRS, CDR2 YFSETQ. The CDR3 totals 17 residues. In nucleotides, the CDR3 is TGCGCCAGCAGCTTGGACAGATATCCGAGCTCCTACAATGAGCAGTTCTTC. It encodes CASSLDRYPSSYNEQFF.

J is TRBJ2-3 and V is TRBV3-1 (or the pseudogene TRBV3-2), with D maybe TRBD1 (5 bases). The CDR3 covers 13 residues. Germline CDR1 is LGHDT and CDR2 is YNNKEL (reference sequence). Trimming left V 0 bases short and J 10 bases short, with 11 bases between. For the CDR3, the DNA is TGTGCCAGCAGCCAAGATCAGGGTACCGCGCAGTATTTT. Its translation: CASSQDQGTAQYF.

V gene TRBV24-1 combines with J gene TRBJ2-1; the match to TRBD1 covers 10 bases. CDR1 and CDR2 from the germline V gene are KGHDR and SFDVKD. The V segment lost 3 bases and the J segment 6 bases; nucleotides outside the gene matches: 4. This CDR3 has 15 residues. In nucleotides, the CDR3 is TGTGCCACCAGTGATGCCGGGACAGGGGCCAATGAGCAGTTCTTC. Amino acid sequence: CATSDAGTGANEQFF.

The sample holds a few counts of this clone. The chain joins TRBV11-3 to TRBJ1-1, with D tentatively TRBD1 (6 bases). The ends were cut back, 0 bases at V and 6 bases at J, with 20 bases in the middle. This CDR3 region has 17 residues. CDR1 SGHNT and CDR2 YENEEA come from the germline V gene. This CDR3 reads CASSLDRIGGATPEAFF. The CDR3 nucleotides read TGTGCCAGCAGCTTAGATCGGATAGGGGGTGCCACCCCTGAAGCTTTCTTT.

This clone showed up just once. The chain couples TRBV28 to TRBJ2-3, with D tentatively TRBD2 (5 bases). V lost 4 bases to trimming and J lost 6 bases, with 8 bases between them. Germline CDR1 is MDHEN and CDR2 is SYDVKM. This CDR3 has 12 residues. The DNA for the CDR3 is TGTGCCAGCAGTTCACTAGACGATACGCAGTATTTT. It specifies CASSSLDDTQYF.

The chain employs TRBV18 and TRBJ1-1; D unresolved. CDR1 and CDR2 from the germline V gene are KGHSH and LQKENI. The V end was cut by 2 bases, the J end by 11 bases, with 15 bases between. The CDR3 sequence is 13 residues long. CDR3 DNA: TGTGCCAGCTCACCAGACCGACTAATGGGGGCTTTCTTT. The encoded protein is CASSPDRLMGAFF.

In regard to this clone: Other DNA sequences within the sample encode an identical CDR3. This rearrangement joins TRBV5-1 to TRBJ1-5; a weak D match, TRBD1 (5 bases). Germline CDR1 is SGHRS and CDR2 is YFSETQ. The V end was cut by 5 bases, the J end by 4 bases, with 13 bases between. CDR3 length: 14 amino acids. CDR3 sequence reads: CASSLGTSNQPQHF. The DNA for the CDR3 is TGCGCCAGCAGTCTCGGGACGTCAAATCAGCCCCAGCATTTT.